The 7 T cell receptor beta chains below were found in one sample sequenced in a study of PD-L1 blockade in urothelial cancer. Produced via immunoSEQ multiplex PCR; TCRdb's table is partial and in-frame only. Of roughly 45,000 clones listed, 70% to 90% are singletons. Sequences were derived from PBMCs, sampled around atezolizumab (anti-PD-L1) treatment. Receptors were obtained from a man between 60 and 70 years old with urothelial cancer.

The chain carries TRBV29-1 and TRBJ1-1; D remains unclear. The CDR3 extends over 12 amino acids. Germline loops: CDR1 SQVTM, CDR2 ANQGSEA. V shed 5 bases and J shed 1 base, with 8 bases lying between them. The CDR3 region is CSVRRQNTEAFF. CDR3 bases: TGCAGCGTTAGGCGGCAGAACACTGAAGCTTTCTTT.

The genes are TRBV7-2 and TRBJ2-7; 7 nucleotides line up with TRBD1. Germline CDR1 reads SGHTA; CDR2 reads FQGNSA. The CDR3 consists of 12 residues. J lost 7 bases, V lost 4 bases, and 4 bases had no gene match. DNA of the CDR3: TGTGCCAGCAGCTCGACAGGGAAGGAGCAGTACTTC. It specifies CASSSTGKEQYF.

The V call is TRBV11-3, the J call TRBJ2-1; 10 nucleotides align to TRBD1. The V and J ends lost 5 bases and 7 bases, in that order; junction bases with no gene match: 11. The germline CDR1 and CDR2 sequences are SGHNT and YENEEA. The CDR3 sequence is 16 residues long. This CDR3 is CASSRRDRGRGNEQFF. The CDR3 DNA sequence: TGTGCCAGCAGCCGCCGGGACAGGGGTCGGGGGAATGAGCAGTTCTTC.

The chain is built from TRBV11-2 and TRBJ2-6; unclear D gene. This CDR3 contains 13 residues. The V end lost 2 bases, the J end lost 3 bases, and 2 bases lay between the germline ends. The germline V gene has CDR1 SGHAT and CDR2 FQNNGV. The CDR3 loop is CASSLYGANVLTF. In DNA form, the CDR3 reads TGTGCCAGCAGCTTATATGGGGCCAACGTCCTGACTTTC. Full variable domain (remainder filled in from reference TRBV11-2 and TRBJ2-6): EAGVAQSPRYKIIEKRQSVAFWCNPISGHATLYWYQQILGQGPKLLIQFQNNGVVDDSQLPKDRFSAERLKGVDSTLKIQPAKLEDSAVYLCASSLYGANVLTFGAGSRLTVL.

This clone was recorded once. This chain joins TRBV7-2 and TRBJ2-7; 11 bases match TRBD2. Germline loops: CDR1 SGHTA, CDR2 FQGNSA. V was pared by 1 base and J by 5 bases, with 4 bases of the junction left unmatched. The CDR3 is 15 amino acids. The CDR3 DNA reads TGTGCCAGCAGCTTAGGGCTAGCGGGGGGCGACGAGCAGTACTTC. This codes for CASSLGLAGGDEQYF.

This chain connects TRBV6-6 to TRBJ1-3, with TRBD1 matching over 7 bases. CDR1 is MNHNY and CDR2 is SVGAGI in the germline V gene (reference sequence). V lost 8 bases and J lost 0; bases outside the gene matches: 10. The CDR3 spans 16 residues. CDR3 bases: TGTGCCAGCCACCCCCCGGACAGGACCTCTGGAAACACCATATATTTT. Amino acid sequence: CASHPPDRTSGNTIYF.

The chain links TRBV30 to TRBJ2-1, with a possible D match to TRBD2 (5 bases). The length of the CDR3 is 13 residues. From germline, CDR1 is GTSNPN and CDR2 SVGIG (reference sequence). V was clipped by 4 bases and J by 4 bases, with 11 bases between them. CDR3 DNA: TGTGCCTGGACGAGACTAACATACAATGAGCAGTTCTTC. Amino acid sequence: CAWTRLTYNEQFF.